Here is one T cell receptor beta chain with its context. J gave up 3 bases and V 0 bases, and 6 bases lay outside the gene matches. Germline values: CDR1 LGHNA, CDR2 YSLEER. The CDR3 runs to 18 residues. This record belongs to a study of blood T cell repertoires in COVID-19. Clones were sequenced by immunoSEQ multiplex PCR, and TCRdb holds only the in-frame ones, with some missing. The table lists around 220,000 clones, 70% to 90% of them singletons. Specimen: peripheral blood. The source is a man between 18 and 35 years old with active or convalescent COVID-19. The V and J genes are TRBV4-3 and TRBJ2-2; 11 positions agree with TRBD2. CDR3 amino acids: CASSQDWLAGGYTGELFF. The DNA of the CDR3 is TGCGCCAGCAGCCAAGATTGGCTAGCGGGAGGATACACCGGGGAGCTGTTTTTT.